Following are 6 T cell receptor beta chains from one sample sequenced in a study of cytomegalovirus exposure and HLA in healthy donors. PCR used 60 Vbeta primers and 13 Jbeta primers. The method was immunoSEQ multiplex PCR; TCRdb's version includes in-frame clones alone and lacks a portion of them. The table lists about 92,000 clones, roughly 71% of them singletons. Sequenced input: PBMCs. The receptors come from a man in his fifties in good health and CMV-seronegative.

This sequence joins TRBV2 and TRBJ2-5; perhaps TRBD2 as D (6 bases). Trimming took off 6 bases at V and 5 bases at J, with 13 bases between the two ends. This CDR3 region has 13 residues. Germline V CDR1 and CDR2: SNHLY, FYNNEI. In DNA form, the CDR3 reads TGTGCCAGCAGATTCTGGGGGGTTGAGACCCAGTACTTC. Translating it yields CASRFWGVETQYF.

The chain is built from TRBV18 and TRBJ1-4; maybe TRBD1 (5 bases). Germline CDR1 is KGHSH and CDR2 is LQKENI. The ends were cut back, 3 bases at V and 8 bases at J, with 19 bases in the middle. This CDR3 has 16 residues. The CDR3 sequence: CASSPYTGLQGEKLFF. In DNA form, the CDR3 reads TGTGCCAGCTCACCCTATACAGGCCTGCAGGGAGAAAAACTGTTTTTT.

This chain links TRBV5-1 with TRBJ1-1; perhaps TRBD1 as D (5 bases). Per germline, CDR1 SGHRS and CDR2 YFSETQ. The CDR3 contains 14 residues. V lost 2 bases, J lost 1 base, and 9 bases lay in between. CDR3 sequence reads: CASSFDSTNTEAFF. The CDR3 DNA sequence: TGCGCCAGCAGCTTTGACAGTACGAACACTGAAGCTTTCTTT.

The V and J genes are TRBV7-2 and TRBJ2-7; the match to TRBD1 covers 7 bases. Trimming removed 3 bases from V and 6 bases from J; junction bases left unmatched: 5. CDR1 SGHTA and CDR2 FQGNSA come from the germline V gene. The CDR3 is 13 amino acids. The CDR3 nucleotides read TGTGCCAGCAGCTTTGTGGGGACAGCCGAGCAGTACTTC. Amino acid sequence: CASSFVGTAEQYF. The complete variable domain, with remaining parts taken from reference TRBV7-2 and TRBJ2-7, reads GAGVSQSPSNKVTEKGKDVELRCDPISGHTALYWYRQSLGQGLEFLIYFQGNSAPDKSGLPSDRFSAERTGGSVSTLTIQRTQQEDSAVYLCASSFVGTAEQYFGPGTRLTVT.

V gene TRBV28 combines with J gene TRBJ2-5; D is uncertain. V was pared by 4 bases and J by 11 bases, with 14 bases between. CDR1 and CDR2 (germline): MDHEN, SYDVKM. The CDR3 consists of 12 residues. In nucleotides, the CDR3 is TGTGCCAGCAGTTCGCGACATCTTGAGCAGTACTTC. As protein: CASSSRHLEQYF. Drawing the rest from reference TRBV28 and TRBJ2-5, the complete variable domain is DVKVTQSSRYLVKRTGEKVFLECVQDMDHENMFWYRQDPGLGLRLIYFSYDVKMKEKGDIPEGYSVSREKKERFSLILESASTNQTSMYLCASSSRHLEQYFGPGTRLLVL.

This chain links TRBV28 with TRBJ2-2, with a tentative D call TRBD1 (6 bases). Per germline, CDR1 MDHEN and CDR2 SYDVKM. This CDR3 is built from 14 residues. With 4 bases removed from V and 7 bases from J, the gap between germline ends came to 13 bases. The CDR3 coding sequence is TGTGCCAGCAGTTCCAGGGGATCCGACGGGGAGCTGTTTTTT. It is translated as CASSSRGSDGELFF. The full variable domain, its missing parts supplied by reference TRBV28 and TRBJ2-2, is DVKVTQSSRYLVKRTGEKVFLECVQDMDHENMFWYRQDPGLGLRLIYFSYDVKMKEKGDIPEGYSVSREKKERFSLILESASTNQTSMYLCASSSRGSDGELFFGEGSRLTVL.